The 23 T cell receptor beta chains reported below all come from one sample, sequenced in a study of blood T cell repertoires in COVID-19. Method: immunoSEQ multiplex PCR; TCRdb's copy keeps in-frame clones and lacks some. The table has under 200,000 clones, around nine tenths seen once. The sample taken for sequencing was peripheral blood. These receptors came from a man aged 50-59 years with acute or convalescent COVID-19.

The gene calls are TRBV4-3 and TRBJ1-3; TRBD1 is a possible D gene (6 bases). This CDR3 comprises 16 residues. Germline values: CDR1 LGHNA, CDR2 YSLEER. Trimming stripped 1 base from V and 0 bases from J, with 10 bases between. The CDR3 nucleotides read TGCGCCAGCAGCCAAGGTGACAGGAGCTCTGGAAACACCATATATTTT. Residues: CASSQGDRSSGNTIYF.

In DNA, the CDR3 is TGTGCCAGCAGCTTTTGGCAGGCTATAGAGCAGTTCTTC. Its protein is CASSFWQAIEQFF. The chain links TRBV13 to TRBJ2-1; D unresolved. V was shortened by 3 bases and J by 10 bases, with 13 bases between the two germline ends. CDR3 length: 13 amino acids. Germline CDR1 reads PRHDT; CDR2 reads FYEKMQ (reference sequence). The full variable domain, rest sourced from reference TRBV13 and TRBJ2-1, is AAGVIQSPRHLIKEKRETATLKCYPIPRHDTVYWYQQGPGQDPQFLISFYEKMQSDKGSIPDRFSAQQFSDYHSELNMSSLELGDSALYFCASSFWQAIEQFFGPGTRLTVL.

The chain couples TRBV6-5 to TRBJ1-6, with D perhaps matching TRBD1 (5 bases). With 7 bases removed from V and 9 bases from J, the gap between germline ends came to 10 bases. In germline, CDR1 is MNHEY, CDR2 SVGAGI. The CDR3 totals 12 residues. Here the CDR3 reads CASKQGGSPLHF. The DNA for the CDR3 is TGTGCCAGCAAGCAGGGTGGTTCACCCCTCCACTTT.

This rearrangement joins TRBV21-1 to TRBJ1-2; TRBD1 was called by the table and not checked on the DNA. TRBV21-1 counts as a pseudogene. The CDR3 loop spans 18 amino acids. The CDR3 here is CASSPLGQGAWGYYGYTF. CDR3 coding DNA: TGTGCCAGCAGCCCCCTGGGACAGGGGGCATGGGGATACTATGGCTACACCTTC.

V and J are TRBV28 and TRBJ1-5; 7 bases are a match to TRBD1. The CDR3 contains 14 residues. Germline CDR1 and CDR2: MDHEN and SYDVKM. V trimming: 8 bases; J trimming: 3 bases; junction bases outside the gene matches: 7. In DNA, the CDR3 is TGTGCCAGCCGAGACAGGGTTCACAATCAGCCCCAGCATTTT. Amino acids: CASRDRVHNQPQHF.

Details on this clone: Compared with germline, one end of the junction differs, possibly owing to a read error. This chain connects TRBV12-3 or TRBV12-4 to TRBJ1-4; D perhaps matches TRBD1 (5 bases). There are 11 residues in the CDR3. CDR3 in DNA: TGTGCCAGCAGTCTACACCGGGACTATTCTTTT. It codes for CASSLHRDYSF.

V gene TRBV6-5 combines with J gene TRBJ1-6; 8 nucleotides align to TRBD1. Trimming took 0 bases from V and 6 from J; bases not matched to a gene: 1. Germline values: CDR1 MNHEY, CDR2 SVGAGI. CDR3 length: 15 residues. The CDR3 DNA reads as TGTGCCAGCAGTTACTCGGGACAGGCTAATTCACCCCTCCACTTT. As protein: CASSYSGQANSPLHF.

The table lists this clone with a count of one. This sequence joins TRBV5-8 and TRBJ2-5; no clear D gene. V was pared by 0 bases and J by 4 bases, with 13 bases between. Looked up from germline, CDR1 is SGHTS and CDR2 is YDEGEE. The CDR3 sequence is 15 residues long. CDR3 in amino acids: CASSLVRGNRETQYF. In nucleotides, the CDR3 is TGTGCCAGCAGCTTGGTTCGAGGTAATCGAGAGACCCAGTACTTC.

This chain joins TRBV6-2 or TRBV6-3 and TRBJ1-3, with no clear D. V was clipped by 1 base and J by 0 bases, with 10 bases between them. The CDR3 totals 16 residues. Per the germline V gene, CDR1 is MNHEY and CDR2 is SVGEGT. CDR3 loop: CASSYFPEGSGNTIYF. For the CDR3, the DNA is TGTGCCAGCAGTTACTTCCCCGAGGGCTCTGGAAACACCATATATTTT.

This chain connects TRBV27 to TRBJ2-7, with TRBD2 matching 8 bases. With 6 bases clipped from V and 1 base from J, the junction kept 11 bases outside the gene matches. The CDR3 runs to 16 residues. Germline V CDR1 and CDR2: MNHEY, SMNVEV (reference sequence). DNA of the CDR3: TGTGCCAGCAGCCCAGCGTGGGGGACTAGATCCTACGAGCAGTACGTC. It specifies CASSPAWGTRSYEQYV.

The rearrangement uses TRBV5-8 and TRBJ1-2; TRBD1 matches 9 bases. CDR1 and CDR2 from the germline V gene are SGHTS and YDEGEE. V trimming: 10 bases; J trimming: 4 bases; junction bases outside the gene matches: 8. This CDR3 region has 13 residues. In DNA, the CDR3 is TGTGCCCTTCGAACAGGGGGCGGCTATGGCTACACCTTC. Translating gives CALRTGGGYGYTF.

The rearrangement joins TRBV11-2 to TRBJ2-5, with D possibly being TRBD2 (6 bases). Germline assignment: CDR1 SGHAT and CDR2 FQNNGV. Trimming pared 5 bases from V and 2 bases from J, leaving 18 bases between. The CDR3 has 16 amino acids. CDR3 nucleotide sequence: TGTGCCAGCAGCCCATACCCGGGAGTTTCTCAAGAGACCCAGTACTTC. Translating gives CASSPYPGVSQETQYF.

V gene TRBV28 combines with J gene TRBJ1-6, with TRBD1 identical over 10 bases. This CDR3 has 16 amino acids. Germline CDR1 reads MDHEN; CDR2 reads SYDVKM. V shed 3 bases and J 3 bases; nucleotides not matched to a gene: 2. Here the CDR3 reads CASSLGTGDYNSPLHF. The CDR3 DNA reads as TGTGCCAGCAGTTTGGGGACAGGGGACTATAATTCACCCCTCCACTTT.

This clone was observed a handful of times. V gene TRBV28 combines with J gene TRBJ1-6; D might be TRBD1 (5 bases). V shed 0 bases and J shed 9 bases, with 9 bases lying between them. The germline gives CDR1 MDHEN, CDR2 SYDVKM. This CDR3 spans 14 amino acids. CDR3 amino acids: CASSLWGRASPLHF. CDR3 DNA sequence: TGTGCCAGCAGTTTATGGGGCAGGGCTTCACCCCTCCACTTT.

This clone was seen a single time. This chain uses TRBV28 with TRBJ2-1; 8 nucleotides align to TRBD2. The V segment lost 4 bases and the J segment 7 bases; nucleotides outside the gene matches: 9. The length of the CDR3 is 15 residues. Germline V gene sequence: CDR1 MDHEN, CDR2 SYDVKM. CDR3 loop: CASSSAGGGANEQFF. As DNA, the CDR3 is TGTGCCAGCAGTTCGGCGGGAGGCGGCGCTAATGAGCAGTTCTTC.

The chain links TRBV5-6 to TRBJ2-2, with D possibly matching TRBD1 (5 bases). Germline V CDR1 and CDR2: SGHDT, YYEEEE. CDR3 size: 16 residues. V was clipped by 1 base and J by 0 bases, with 10 bases between them. The CDR3 loop is CASSLFWTTNTGELFF. For the CDR3, the DNA is TGTGCCAGCAGCTTGTTTTGGACAACGAACACCGGGGAGCTGTTTTTT.

This clone was recorded only once. The chain combines TRBV29-1 with TRBJ2-2; no reliable D call. V was clipped by 3 bases and J by 6 bases, with 11 bases between them. The CDR3 is 13 amino acids. Germline loops: CDR1 SQVTM, CDR2 ANQGSEA. The DNA of the CDR3 is TGCAGCGTTGAGGTGTCGGTCTCCGGGGAGCTGTTTTTT. Its protein is CSVEVSVSGELFF.

This chain joins TRBV7-8 and TRBJ2-5; D is possibly TRBD2 (6 bases). The germline V gene has CDR1 SGHVS and CDR2 FQNEAQ. V was shortened by 6 bases and J by 0 bases, with 11 bases between the two germline ends. CDR3 size: 14 residues. The CDR3 reads CASRRELYQETQYF. The CDR3 bases are TGTGCCAGCAGACGGGAGCTCTACCAAGAGACCCAGTACTTC.

The J gene is TRBJ2-1, the V gene TRBV5-4, with D perhaps matching TRBD2 (6 bases). This CDR3 has 12 residues. The V end lost 3 bases, the J end lost 8 bases, and 9 bases lay between the germline ends. Germline V gene data show CDR1 as SGHNT and CDR2 as YYREEE (reference sequence). CDR3 bases: TGTGCCAGCAGCTCTGCTAGCGATGAGCAGTTCTTC. This sequence encodes CASSSASDEQFF.

The chain has TRBV6-5 and TRBJ1-1; 7 positions agree with TRBD1. This CDR3 spans 12 amino acids. Germline CDR1 and CDR2: MNHEY and SVGAGI. The V segment lost 5 bases and the J segment 5 bases; nucleotides outside the gene matches: 2. CDR3 protein: CASSTGVTEAFF. The CDR3 DNA reads as TGTGCCAGCAGTACAGGGGTTACTGAAGCTTTCTTT.

The sample holds a few counts of this clone. The rearrangement links TRBV11-2 to TRBJ2-5; D not resolved. The CDR3 length is 13 residues. CDR1 SGHAT and CDR2 FQNNGV come from the germline V gene. V lost 0 bases and J 7 bases, leaving 9 bases between the germline ends. For the CDR3, the DNA is TGTGCCAGCAGCTTAGAGCCCCCGGGGACCCAGTACTTC. It specifies CASSLEPPGTQYF.

This clone has a single count. The chain couples TRBV12-5 to TRBJ2-3; D gene uncertain. The CDR3 is 12 residues long. V dropped 3 bases and J dropped 2 bases, with 3 bases sitting between them. Germline CDR1 LGHNT, CDR2 FRNRAP. DNA of the CDR3: TGTGCTAGTGGTTTCTTCACAGATACGCAGTATTTT. This gives the protein CASGFFTDTQYF.

The V gene is TRBV28, the J gene TRBJ2-7, with D tentatively TRBD1 (6 bases). This CDR3 has 15 amino acids. Germline values: CDR1 MDHEN, CDR2 SYDVKM. Trimming removed 3 bases from V and 2 bases from J, with 14 bases in between. The CDR3 loop reads CASSLGQRGPYEQYF. The CDR3 coding sequence is TGTGCCAGCAGTTTGGGACAACGGGGCCCCTACGAGCAGTACTTC.